The 30 T cell receptor beta chains presented below share a single source sample, sequenced in a study of T cell repertoires in ileal Crohn's disease. The assay was immunoSEQ multiplex PCR, and TCRdb's table has in-frame clones only and misses some. The data show thousands of clones, 84% seen once. The sequenced sample was ileal tissue. The source of these receptors is an adult with Crohn's disease.

This clone was recorded once. The gene calls are TRBV29-1 and TRBJ1-5; 10 nucleotides match TRBD1. This CDR3 comprises 14 residues. Germline V gene sequence: CDR1 SQVTM, CDR2 ANQGSEA. Trimming took 6 bases from V and 5 from J; bases not matched to a gene: 7. The CDR3 sequence is CSVTGTGVDQPQHF. The CDR3, as DNA: TGCAGCGTGACCGGGACAGGGGTGGATCAGCCCCAGCATTTT. Full variable domain (remainder filled in from reference TRBV29-1 and TRBJ1-5): SAVISQKPSRDICQRGTSLTIQCQVDSQVTMMFWYRQQPGQSLTLIATANQGSEATYESGFVIDKFPISRPNLTFSTLTVSNMSPEDSSIYLCSVTGTGVDQPQHFGDGTRLSIL.

The chain carries TRBV18 and TRBJ2-7, with 9 bases aligning to TRBD2. The CDR3 loop spans 17 amino acids. Germline V lookup: CDR1 KGHSH, CDR2 LQKENI. V shed 3 bases, J shed 7 bases, and the junction held 16 bases outside the gene matches. The CDR3, as DNA: TGTGCCAGCTCACCGGCCTCCCAAGCGGGAGGCACGTCTGAGCAGTACTTC. Translating it yields CASSPASQAGGTSEQYF.

This rearrangement joins TRBV18 to TRBJ2-5; 14 bases line up with TRBD2. CDR3 length equals 20 residues. The V segment lost 3 bases and the J segment 4 bases; nucleotides outside the gene matches: 16. CDR1 KGHSH and CDR2 LQKENI come from the germline V gene. CDR3 sequence reads: CASSPRETSGRAVARETQYF. The CDR3 DNA is TGTGCCAGCTCACCCCGCGAGACTAGCGGGAGGGCCGTCGCACGAGAGACCCAGTACTTC.

The CDR3 nucleotides read TGCGCCAGCAGCTTGGCCGGCCGGGGGGGCACTGAAGCTTTCTTT. Its translation is CASSLAGRGGTEAFF. V is TRBV5-1 and J is TRBJ1-1, with TRBD1 as a possible D gene (5 bases). CDR1 is SGHRS, CDR2 YFSETQ, per germline. V was clipped by 0 bases and J by 4 bases, with 13 bases between them. This CDR3 has 15 amino acids.

The chain uses TRBV6-5 and TRBJ2-7; 9 positions agree with TRBD1. Looked up from germline, CDR1 is MNHEY and CDR2 is SVGAGI. The CDR3 covers 13 residues. The V segment lost 6 bases and the J segment 2 bases; nucleotides outside the gene matches: 2. CDR3 DNA: TGTGCCAGCAGGACAGGGGGGACCTACGAGCAGTACTTC. Residues: CASRTGGTYEQYF.

J is TRBJ1-1 and V is TRBV5-6; D ambiguous. CDR1 is SGHDT, CDR2 YYEEEE, per germline. CDR3 length equals 15 residues. Trimming left V 1 base short and J 1 base short, with 11 bases between. The CDR3: CASSLSGGRNTEAFF. The CDR3 DNA reads as TGTGCCAGCAGCTTGAGCGGAGGGAGGAACACTGAAGCTTTCTTT.

CDR3 sequence: CASTIGGSKYEQYF. Here the CDR3 DNA reads TGTGCCAGCACCATTGGGGGGAGTAAATACGAGCAGTACTTC. This chain links TRBV5-6 with TRBJ2-7; a weak D match, TRBD2 (6 bases). Trimming shortened V by 6 bases and J by 4 bases, and 17 bases separated the two germline ends. Per the germline V gene, CDR1 is SGHDT and CDR2 is YYEEEE. The CDR3 sequence is 14 residues long.

This chain uses TRBV2 with TRBJ1-1; D is undetermined. This CDR3 has 13 amino acids. Looked up from germline, CDR1 is SNHLY and CDR2 is FYNNEI. Trimming stripped 4 bases from V and 0 bases from J, with 6 bases between. The CDR3 DNA is TGTGCCAGCAGTGGGCCTGTGAACACTGAAGCTTTCTTT. This sequence encodes CASSGPVNTEAFF.

This sequence joins TRBV27 and TRBJ2-5, with TRBD1 matching over 10 bases. CDR3 length: 14 amino acids. The V gene's germline CDR1 is MNHEY and CDR2 SMNVEV (reference sequence). The V segment lost 6 bases and the J segment 5 bases; nucleotides outside the gene matches: 6. CDR3 sequence: CASRRQGALETQYF. The CDR3 region has the DNA TGTGCCAGCAGGCGACAGGGGGCCTTGGAGACCCAGTACTTC.

This chain joins TRBV27 and TRBJ1-4, with 7 bases matching TRBD1. This CDR3 spans 14 amino acids. V dropped 4 bases and J dropped 4; count of bases not matched to a gene: 3. Per the germline V gene, CDR1 is MNHEY and CDR2 is SMNVEV (reference sequence). The DNA for the CDR3 is TGTGCCAGCAGTTGGACAGGCATTAATGAAAAACTGTTTTTT. Translating it yields CASSWTGINEKLFF.

The gene calls are TRBV7-9 and TRBJ2-3, with D possibly being TRBD2 (5 bases). Germline-derived CDR1 and CDR2 are SEHNR and FQNEAQ (reference sequence). The V end lost 5 bases, the J end lost 3 bases, and 9 bases lay between the germline ends. The CDR3 contains 13 residues. The CDR3 sequence: CASSPRGTDTQYF. The CDR3 DNA reads TGTGCCAGCAGCCCCCGGGGAACAGATACGCAGTATTTT.

V is TRBV5-8 and J is TRBJ1-5; D is possibly TRBD1 (6 bases). V was pared by 3 bases and J by 5 bases, with 15 bases between. This CDR3 contains 15 residues. The germline V gene encodes CDR1 SGHTS and CDR2 YDEGEE. The CDR3 DNA reads TGTGCCAGCAGCTGGGGGGGCAGGGGCGATCAGCCCCAGCATTTT. Protein product: CASSWGGRGDQPQHF.

This chain joins TRBV29-1 and TRBJ2-1, with a tentative D call TRBD2 (7 bases). The CDR3 is 13 amino acids. In germline, CDR1 is SQVTM, CDR2 ANQGSEA. CDR3 DNA sequence: TGCAGTTCGTGGGGAGGGGGTAGGAATGAGCAGTTCTTC. Protein: CSSWGGGRNEQFF.

This clone was found once. V gene TRBV9 combines with J gene TRBJ2-1, with D uncertain. Germline loops: CDR1 SGDLS, CDR2 YYNGEE. CDR3 length equals 12 residues. Trimming stripped 4 bases from V and 6 bases from J, with 8 bases between. CDR3 nucleotides: TGTGCCAGCAGCCCCCCTAGCAATGAGCAGTTCTTC. Translating gives CASSPPSNEQFF.

The chain has TRBV6-5 and TRBJ2-3, with D unclear. V was shortened by 0 bases and J by 2 bases, with 6 bases between the two germline ends. The CDR3 contains 14 residues. CDR1 is MNHEY, CDR2 SVGAGI, per germline. This chain's CDR3 is CASSYSSNTDTQYF. CDR3 coding DNA: TGTGCCAGCAGTTACTCGAGCAACACAGATACGCAGTATTTT.

V is TRBV6-5 and J is TRBJ2-7; TRBD1 matches 7 bases. Losses at the gene ends were 6 bases for V and 9 bases for J; bases not matched to a gene: 5. Germline lookup yields CDR1 MNHEY and CDR2 SVGAGI. The CDR3 runs 11 residues. CDR3 sequence: CASRATGRQYF. CDR3 bases: TGTGCCAGCAGGGCGACAGGGAGGCAGTACTTC.

The J gene is TRBJ2-7, the V gene TRBV6-5; perhaps TRBD2 as D (6 bases). This CDR3 region has 15 residues. V lost 0 bases to trimming and J lost 3 bases, with 12 bases between them. Germline lookup yields CDR1 MNHEY and CDR2 SVGAGI. The CDR3 nucleotides are TGTGCCAGCAGTTACTCCAGGAGGGGTAGCTACGAGCAGTACTTC. This sequence encodes CASSYSRRGSYEQYF.

This sequence joins TRBV7-3 and TRBJ2-3; D is possibly TRBD2 (5 bases). Germline V gene sequence: CDR1 SGHTA, CDR2 FQGTGA. The CDR3 runs 14 residues. V was cut by 2 bases and J by 3 bases, with 9 bases left in between. The CDR3 DNA sequence: TGTGCCAGCAGCTTAGAGGGCGGGACAGATACGCAGTATTTT. It encodes CASSLEGGTDTQYF.

The chain has TRBV6-1 and TRBJ1-5; D is possibly TRBD1 (6 bases). V shed 7 bases and J shed 0 bases, with 10 bases lying between them. The CDR3 is 14 amino acids. From germline, CDR1 is MNHNS and CDR2 SASEGT. The CDR3: CASNPTGSNQPQHF. The CDR3 nucleotides read TGTGCCAGCAACCCGACAGGTAGCAATCAGCCCCAGCATTTT.

This chain uses TRBV5-1 with TRBJ2-7; 7 bases line up with TRBD2. V lost 4 bases to trimming and J lost 5 bases; unmatched junction nucleotides: 12. The germline V gene has CDR1 SGHRS and CDR2 YFSETQ. The CDR3 length is 15 residues. CDR3 residues: CASSGRTRANDEQYF. The CDR3 bases are TGCGCCAGCAGCGGACGGACTAGGGCGAACGACGAGCAGTACTTC.

The chain uses TRBV19 and TRBJ1-2; 7 positions match TRBD1. The CDR3 is 15 residues long. The junction had 5 bases not matched to a gene; V was cut back by 4 bases and J by 0 bases. Germline V gene sequence: CDR1 LNHDA, CDR2 SQIVND (reference sequence). CDR3 sequence: CASSRADRANYGYTF. The DNA for the CDR3 is TGTGCCAGTAGTAGGGCTGACAGGGCTAACTATGGCTACACCTTC. Variable domain in full (rest from reference TRBV19 and TRBJ1-2): DGGITQSPKYLFRKEGQNVTLSCEQNLNHDAMYWYRQDPGQGLRLIYYSQIVNDFQKGDIAEGYSVSREKKESFPLTVTSAQKNPTAFYLCASSRADRANYGYTFGSGTRLTVV.

This clone was seen once. V gene TRBV27 combines with J gene TRBJ2-7, with D perhaps TRBD2 (7 bases). Germline CDR1 and CDR2: MNHEY and SMNVEV (reference sequence). Between the trimmed V and J ends, which lost 6 bases and 4 bases, there was a span of 28 bases. The length of the CDR3 is 18 residues. The CDR3 coding sequence is TGTGCCAGCAGCGGCGGGGGCGTAGGGGTTGAGTCATTTTACGAGCAGTACTTC. Its protein product is CASSGGGVGVESFYEQYF.

V gene TRBV11-2 combines with J gene TRBJ1-5; 10 nucleotides line up with TRBD1. From germline, CDR1 is SGHAT and CDR2 FQNNGV. The CDR3 runs 16 residues. Unmatched junction bases numbered 8, after V lost 3 bases and J lost 6 bases. The CDR3 loop is CASSLDGTGVSQPQHF. CDR3 DNA sequence: TGTGCCAGCAGCTTGGACGGGACAGGGGTCAGTCAGCCCCAGCATTTT.

This chain joins TRBV5-1 and TRBJ1-4; no clear D gene. Germline assignment: CDR1 SGHRS and CDR2 YFSETQ. CDR3 size: 16 residues. Trimming stripped 4 bases from V and 0 bases from J, with 13 bases between. The CDR3 DNA follows: TGCGCCAGCAGCCCCGGGATGGATACAACTAATGAAAAACTGTTTTTT. Protein: CASSPGMDTTNEKLFF.

The chain couples TRBV14 to TRBJ2-7, with D maybe TRBD2 (6 bases). The germline V and J ends were trimmed by 1 base and 2 bases, with 12 bases remaining between them. CDR3 size: 15 residues. Germline lookup yields CDR1 SGHDN and CDR2 FVKESK. The CDR3 region has the DNA TGTGCCAGCAGCCAAGGCGGTAGCGGAACCTACGAGCAGTACTTC. Amino acid sequence: CASSQGGSGTYEQYF.

The genes are TRBV27 and TRBJ2-7; 10 bases are shared with TRBD2. The trim removed 5 bases at V and 7 bases at J, leaving 14 bases unmatched. Germline V CDR1 and CDR2: MNHEY, SMNVEV (reference sequence). CDR3 size: 16 residues. The CDR3 sequence is CASSQPGTSVSGEQYF. The CDR3 DNA follows: TGTGCCAGCAGTCAGCCCGGGACTAGCGTATCTGGGGAGCAGTACTTC.

The V gene is TRBV18, the J gene TRBJ2-1, with 13 bases matching TRBD2. Trimming took 6 bases from V and 5 from J; bases not matched to a gene: 7. Per the germline V gene, CDR1 is KGHSH and CDR2 is LQKENI. The CDR3 totals 16 residues. CDR3 nucleotide sequence: TGTGCCAGCTCCCAAGGCGGACTAGCGGGAGACAATGAGCAGTTCTTC. Translated, it gives CASSQGGLAGDNEQFF.

The chain recombines TRBV18 with TRBJ1-2, with 7 bases identical to TRBD1. V was pared by 3 bases and J by 7 bases, with 14 bases of the junction left unmatched. The CDR3 runs 16 residues. Germline lookup yields CDR1 KGHSH and CDR2 LQKENI. The CDR3 loop is CASSPAAGGLRSGYTF. The CDR3 DNA is TGTGCCAGCTCACCGGCGGCAGGGGGGTTGCGGAGTGGCTACACCTTC.

The rearrangement joins TRBV5-4 to TRBJ2-7; 9 nucleotides match TRBD2. CDR3 length equals 16 residues. Unmatched junction bases numbered 7, after V lost 0 bases and J lost 3 bases. From germline, CDR1 is SGHNT and CDR2 YYREEE (reference sequence). CDR3 in amino acids: CASSLDGSGRGYEQYF. The CDR3 coding sequence is TGTGCCAGCAGCTTGGACGGTAGCGGGAGAGGCTACGAGCAGTACTTC.

The J gene is TRBJ1-6, the V gene TRBV30, with 7 bases fitting TRBD1. From germline, CDR1 is GTSNPN and CDR2 SVGIG (reference sequence). V trimming: 1 base; J trimming: 5 bases; junction bases outside the gene matches: 2. The CDR3 loop spans 14 amino acids. CDR3 in DNA: TGTGCCTGGAGTGGGGGGACAGATAATTCACCCCTCCACTTT. As protein: CAWSGGTDNSPLHF.